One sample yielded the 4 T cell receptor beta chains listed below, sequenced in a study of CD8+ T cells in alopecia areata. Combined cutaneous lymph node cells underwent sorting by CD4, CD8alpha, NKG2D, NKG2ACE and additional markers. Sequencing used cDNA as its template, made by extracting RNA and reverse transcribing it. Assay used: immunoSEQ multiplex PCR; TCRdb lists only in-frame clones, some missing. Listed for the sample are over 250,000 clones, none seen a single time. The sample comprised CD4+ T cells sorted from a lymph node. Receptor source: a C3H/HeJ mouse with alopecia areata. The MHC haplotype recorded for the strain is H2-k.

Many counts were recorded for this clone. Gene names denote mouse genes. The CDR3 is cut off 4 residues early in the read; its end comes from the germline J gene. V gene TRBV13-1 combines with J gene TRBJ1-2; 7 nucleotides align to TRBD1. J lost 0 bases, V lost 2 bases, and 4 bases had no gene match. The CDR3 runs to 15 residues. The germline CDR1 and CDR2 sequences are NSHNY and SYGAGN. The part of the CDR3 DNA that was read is TGTGCCAGCAGTGAGGACAGGCTACCAAACTCC. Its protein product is CASSEDRLPNS. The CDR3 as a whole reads CASSEDRLPNSDYTF.

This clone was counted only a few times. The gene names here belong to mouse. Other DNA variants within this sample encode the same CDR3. The part of the CDR3 DNA that was read is TGCACCTGCAGTGGGACTGGGGGAGGTTAT. Translated, it gives CTCSGTGGGY. The entire CDR3 sequence reads CTCSGTGGGYEQYF. The chain recombines TRBV1 with TRBJ2-7, with TRBD2 matching 10 bases. The CDR3 end lies 4 residues beyond the end of the read and is filled in from the germline J gene. Germline lookup yields CDR1 NSQYPW and CDR2 LRSPGD (reference sequence). The CDR3 has 14 residues.

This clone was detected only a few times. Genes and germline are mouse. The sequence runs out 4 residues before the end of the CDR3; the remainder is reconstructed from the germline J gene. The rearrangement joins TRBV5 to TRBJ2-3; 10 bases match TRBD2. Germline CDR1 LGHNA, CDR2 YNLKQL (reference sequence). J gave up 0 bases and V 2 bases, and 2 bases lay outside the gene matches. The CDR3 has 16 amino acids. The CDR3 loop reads CASSQMGLGSAETLYF. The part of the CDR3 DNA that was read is TGTGCCAGCAGCCAAATGGGACTGGGGAGTGCAGAA.

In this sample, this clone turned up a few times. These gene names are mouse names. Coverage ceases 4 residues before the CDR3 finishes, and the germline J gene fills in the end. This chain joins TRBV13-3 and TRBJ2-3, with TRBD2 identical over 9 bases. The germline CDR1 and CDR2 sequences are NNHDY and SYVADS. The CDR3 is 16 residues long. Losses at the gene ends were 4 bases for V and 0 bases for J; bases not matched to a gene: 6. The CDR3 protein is CASSPWGGSSAETLYF. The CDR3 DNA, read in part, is TGTGCCAGCAGTCCCTGGGGGGGGTCTAGTGCAGAA.